Following are 25 T cell receptor beta chains from one sample sequenced in a study of cytomegalovirus exposure and HLA in healthy donors. The method was immunoSEQ multiplex PCR; TCRdb's version includes in-frame clones alone and lacks a portion of them. The sample records hundreds of thousands of clones, around 78% being singletons. Sequenced sample: PBMCs. Receptors were obtained from a woman aged 18 to 35 in good health and CMV-seronegative.

This chain links TRBV30 with TRBJ2-7, with 9 bases matching TRBD2. The CDR3 spans 16 residues. The V gene end was trimmed by 1 base and the J gene end by 1 base; junction bases not matched to a gene: 8. Looked up from germline, CDR1 is GTSNPN and CDR2 is SVGIG (reference sequence). The CDR3 DNA reads as TGTGCCTGGAGTGCCCCTCCAGCGGGAGGTTCCTACGAGCAGTACTTC. Its protein is CAWSAPPAGGSYEQYF.

This chain links TRBV5-1 with TRBJ2-3; the D is unclear. The CDR3 spans 11 residues. The ends were cut back, 3 bases at V and 9 bases at J, with 8 bases in the middle. CDR1 and CDR2 from the germline V gene are SGHRS and YFSETQ. The CDR3 DNA is TGCGCCAGCAGCTACCAAGGGACGCAGTATTTT. It encodes CASSYQGTQYF.

The chain joins TRBV29-1 to TRBJ2-2, with a weak D call TRBD2 (6 bases). Trimming shortened V by 3 bases and J by 5 bases, and 19 bases separated the two germline ends. Germline lookup yields CDR1 SQVTM and CDR2 ANQGSEA. The CDR3 covers 16 residues. In DNA form, the CDR3 reads TGCAGCGTTGACCGCGGGGTTAAGGGTCTTACCGGGGAGCTGTTTTTT. As protein: CSVDRGVKGLTGELFF.

The chain recombines TRBV27 with TRBJ2-5; weak D call: TRBD2 (5 bases). This CDR3 is built from 14 residues. V lost 3 bases, J lost 1 base, and 9 bases lay in between. Germline CDR1 is MNHEY and CDR2 is SMNVEV (reference sequence). The CDR3 sequence: CASSFGGTQETQYF. For the CDR3, the DNA is TGTGCCAGCAGTTTTGGAGGAACCCAAGAGACCCAGTACTTC.

The gene calls are TRBV5-1 and TRBJ2-7; no definite D call. V was trimmed by 2 bases and J by 6 bases, leaving 12 bases between them. In germline, CDR1 is SGHRS, CDR2 YFSETQ. The CDR3 runs to 13 residues. As DNA, the CDR3 is TGCGCCAGCAGCTTTGCGGAATACGGCGAGCAGTACTTC. It specifies CASSFAEYGEQYF.

The genes are TRBV18 and TRBJ2-1, with D possibly matching TRBD1 (5 bases). In germline, CDR1 is KGHSH, CDR2 LQKENI. The CDR3 is 15 amino acids. V gave up 6 bases and J gave up 4 bases, with 16 bases separating them. CDR3 residues: CASSEESGLYNEQFF. The DNA of the CDR3 is TGTGCCAGCTCGGAAGAATCAGGGTTATACAATGAGCAGTTCTTC.

The chain recombines TRBV5-1 with TRBJ2-5; 8 nucleotides line up with TRBD1. Looked up from germline, CDR1 is SGHRS and CDR2 is YFSETQ. This CDR3 comprises 15 residues. V shed 2 bases and J 6 bases; nucleotides not matched to a gene: 9. The CDR3 DNA reads as TGCGCCAGCAGCTTAGAAGACAGGGGATGGAAGACCCAGTACTTC. It codes for CASSLEDRGWKTQYF.

The J gene is TRBJ2-6, the V gene TRBV7-3, with unresolved D. Trimming removed 1 base at V and 0 bases at J, with 7 bases between. This CDR3 spans 16 amino acids. CDR1 is SGHTA, CDR2 FQGTGA, per germline. CDR3 DNA: TGTGCCAGCAGCTTAAGAACCGCCTCTGGGGCCAACGTCCTGACTTTC. Translating gives CASSLRTASGANVLTF.

The chain employs TRBV5-1 and TRBJ2-4, with D unclear. CDR1 and CDR2 (germline): SGHRS, YFSETQ. The CDR3 is made up of 11 amino acids. The V gene lost 2 bases and the J gene lost 7 bases, with 4 bases spanning the gap. CDR3: CASSFGNIQYF. The CDR3, as DNA: TGCGCCAGCAGCTTCGGCAACATTCAGTACTTC.

This clone has just a few counts. The CDR3 nucleotides are TGTGCCAGCAGTATTGGACTAGCGGGGGAGCAGTACTTC. Residues: CASSIGLAGEQYF. V usage is TRBV6-5 and J usage is TRBJ2-7, with TRBD2 matching 12 bases. The CDR3 has 13 residues. In germline, CDR1 is MNHEY, CDR2 SVGAGI. The junction had 3 bases not matched to a gene; V was cut back by 5 bases and J by 7 bases.

The chain combines TRBV5-1 with TRBJ2-1, with 8 bases that match TRBD2. Germline V lookup: CDR1 SGHRS, CDR2 YFSETQ. V lost 0 bases, J lost 5 bases, and 10 bases stayed unmatched. The CDR3 contains 17 residues. The CDR3 sequence is CASSLGTWAGGHNEQFF. The CDR3 bases are TGCGCCAGCAGCTTGGGGACGTGGGCGGGAGGCCACAATGAGCAGTTCTTC.

The chain carries TRBV6-5 and TRBJ1-6; 7 bases fit TRBD1. Trimming took 6 bases from V and 7 from J; bases not matched to a gene: 6. From germline, CDR1 is MNHEY and CDR2 SVGAGI. CDR3 length: 14 residues. CDR3 nucleotide sequence: TGTGCCAGCAGCCGACAGGGTCCAAATTCACCCCTCCACTTT. Protein sequence: CASSRQGPNSPLHF.

In its sample, this clone was seen a few times. Here the CDR3 reads CASSTRTHGYTF. The CDR3, as DNA: TGCGCCAGCAGCACCCGTACGCATGGCTACACCTTC. V and J are TRBV5-1 and TRBJ1-2; D not certain. Germline V gene sequence: CDR1 SGHRS, CDR2 YFSETQ. The CDR3 is made up of 12 amino acids. Trimming removed 4 bases from V and 6 bases from J, with 10 bases in between.

This clone was detected only once. This chain joins TRBV12-5 and TRBJ2-1; TRBD2 matches at 8 bases. This CDR3 comprises 17 residues. Germline trimming cut 2 bases from V and 6 bases from J; bases unmatched to any gene: 12. CDR1 and CDR2 from the germline V gene are LGHNT and FRNRAP. The CDR3 coding sequence is TGTGCTAGTGGTTTGTCATCTCTAGCGGGTGTGCCCAATGAGCAGTTCTTC. Amino acid sequence: CASGLSSLAGVPNEQFF. Together with reference TRBV12-5 and TRBJ2-1, the CDR3 gives the full variable domain: DARVTQTPRHKVTEMGQEVTMRCQPILGHNTVFWYRQTMMQGLELLAYFRNRAPLDDSGMPKDRFSAEMPDATLATLKIQPSEPRDSAVYFCASGLSSLAGVPNEQFFGPGTRLTVL.

The chain joins TRBV6-1 to TRBJ2-7, with D possibly matching TRBD1 (6 bases). The CDR3 runs 13 residues. V lost 7 bases and J lost 3, with 13 bases in between. Germline V gives CDR1 MNHNS, CDR2 SASEGT. DNA for the CDR3: TGTGCCAGCAATATTGACAGGATCTACGAGCAGTACTTC. Residues: CASNIDRIYEQYF.

This chain uses TRBV2 with TRBJ2-7; a possible D gene is TRBD2 (6 bases). Germline CDR1 and CDR2: SNHLY and FYNNEI. V shed 11 bases and J shed 0 bases, with 8 bases lying between them. CDR3 length: 11 amino acids. CDR3 sequence (DNA): TGTGCCGGCGGGGTCTCCTACGAGCAGTACTTC. The encoded protein is CAGGVSYEQYF.

The gene calls are TRBV6-1 and TRBJ2-7, with D maybe TRBD2 (6 bases). V was cut by 8 bases and J by 0 bases, with 17 bases left in between. CDR1 is MNHNS, CDR2 SASEGT, per germline. The CDR3 is made up of 15 amino acids. Here the CDR3 reads CASVRPGLSSYEQYF. The DNA of the CDR3 is TGTGCCAGCGTACGTCCGGGACTGAGCTCCTACGAGCAGTACTTC.

The rearrangement uses TRBV18 and TRBJ2-4; a possible D gene is TRBD1 (5 bases). Germline CDR1 is KGHSH and CDR2 is LQKENI. This CDR3 region has 17 residues. Trimming left V 0 bases short and J 0 bases short, with 12 bases between. In DNA form, the CDR3 reads TGTGCCAGCTCACCACCGAAAAGGACACTAGCCAAAAACATTCAGTACTTC. Amino acids: CASSPPKRTLAKNIQYF.

The chain uses TRBV10-2 and TRBJ1-5; D is ambiguous. CDR1 and CDR2 (germline): WSHSY, SAAADI. The CDR3 is 14 residues long. V was trimmed by 2 bases and J by 9 bases, leaving 14 bases between them. The CDR3 here is CASSEDGRYRPQHF. CDR3 in DNA: TGCGCCAGCAGTGAGGACGGACGGTATAGGCCCCAGCATTTT.

This sequence joins TRBV15 and TRBJ2-3, with TRBD2 matching 9 bases. The trim removed 0 bases at V and 1 base at J, leaving 5 bases unmatched. CDR3 length: 17 amino acids. CDR1 is LNHNV, CDR2 YYDKDF, per germline (reference sequence). CDR3 nucleotides: TGTGCCACCAGCAGAGAGGTAGCGGGAGCTGGCACAGATACGCAGTATTTT. This translates into CATSREVAGAGTDTQYF.

A single count supports this clone. The rearrangement uses TRBV2 and TRBJ2-6; D possibly matches TRBD1 or TRBD2 (6 bases each). Germline CDR1 and CDR2: SNHLY and FYNNEI. Trimming cost V 9 bases and J 0 bases, with 12 bases left between them. The CDR3 consists of 15 residues. This CDR3 is CARGGPSSGANVLTF. The CDR3 bases are TGTGCCAGGGGGGGCCCAAGCTCTGGGGCCAACGTCCTGACTTTC.

This sequence joins TRBV10-3 and TRBJ1-1; TRBD1 is a possible D gene (5 bases). This CDR3 has 14 amino acids. V was pared by 10 bases and J by 0 bases, with 15 bases between. CDR1 is ENHRY and CDR2 is SYGVKD in the germline V gene. CDR3 amino acids: CASGTANMNTEAFF. The CDR3 DNA is TGTGCCAGCGGGACGGCAAATATGAACACTGAAGCTTTCTTT.

In this sample, this clone turned up once. The chain employs TRBV5-6 and TRBJ1-4; no clear D gene. The germline V and J ends were trimmed by 1 base and 8 bases, with 12 bases remaining between them. Germline V CDR1 and CDR2: SGHDT, YYEEEE. The CDR3 sequence is 14 residues long. CDR3: CASSLFGSVEKLFF. In nucleotides, the CDR3 is TGTGCCAGCAGCTTGTTCGGTAGCGTGGAAAAACTGTTTTTT.

The V gene is TRBV28, the J gene TRBJ2-1; 11 nucleotides agree with TRBD2. Trimming took 5 bases from V and 16 from J; bases not matched to a gene: 13. CDR3 length: 14 amino acids. The V gene's germline CDR1 is MDHEN and CDR2 SYDVKM. The CDR3 DNA follows: TGTGCCAGCAGTACAACTAGCGGGAGCCCGAACACCTTCTTC. Translated: CASSTTSGSPNTFF.

CDR3 protein: CATSSYRGQLVDEQFF. The CDR3 DNA reads as TGTGCCACCAGCAGTTACAGGGGGCAGTTAGTCGATGAGCAGTTCTTC. This chain links TRBV15 with TRBJ2-1, with TRBD1 matching over 9 bases. Germline CDR1 LNHNV, CDR2 YYDKDF (reference sequence). This CDR3 region has 16 residues. V was pared by 3 bases and J by 8 bases, with 11 bases of the junction left unmatched.